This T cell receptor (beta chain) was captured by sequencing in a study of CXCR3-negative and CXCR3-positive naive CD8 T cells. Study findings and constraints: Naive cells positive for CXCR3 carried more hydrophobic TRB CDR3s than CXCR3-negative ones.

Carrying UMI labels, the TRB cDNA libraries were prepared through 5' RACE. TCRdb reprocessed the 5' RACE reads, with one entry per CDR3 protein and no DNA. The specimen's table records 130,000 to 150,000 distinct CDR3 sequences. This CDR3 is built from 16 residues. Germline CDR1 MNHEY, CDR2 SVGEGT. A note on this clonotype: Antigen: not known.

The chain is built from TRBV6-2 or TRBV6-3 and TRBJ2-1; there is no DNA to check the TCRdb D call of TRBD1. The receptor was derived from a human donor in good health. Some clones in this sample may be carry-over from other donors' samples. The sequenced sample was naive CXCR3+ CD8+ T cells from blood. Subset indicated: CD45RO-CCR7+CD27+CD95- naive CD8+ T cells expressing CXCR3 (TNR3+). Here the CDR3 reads CASSQLRGGPYNEQFF.